The 17 T cell receptor beta chains below were found in one sample sequenced in a study of vaccination effects on CD4 cells after COVID-19. Before sequencing took place, the ViraFEST assay used viral peptide pools to expand antigen-specific CD4+ T cells. Following culture for approximately ten days, CD4+ T cells were isolated. A positive SARS-CoV-2 PCR test fell between March and December 2020. Produced via immunoSEQ multiplex PCR; TCRdb's table is partial and in-frame only. This table has 63,000 or so clones, 65% to 75% appearing once. Their cognate antigens are unknown. This material consisted of CD4+ T cells from PBMCs cultured with HIV peptides, taken before COVID-19 vaccination. Specified subset: HIV-1 Nef peptide pool negative control/reference culture. These receptors came from a human donor who had a prior SARS-CoV-2 infection.

This clone came up a few times. The J gene is TRBJ2-6, the V gene TRBV29-1; D is perhaps TRBD1 or TRBD2 (7 bases each). The germline V and J ends were trimmed by 6 bases and 4 bases, with 13 bases remaining between them. Germline-derived CDR1 and CDR2 are SQVTM and ANQGSEA. This CDR3 contains 14 residues. The CDR3 region has the DNA TGCAGCGTCCAGGGGGGGCCAGGGGCCAACGTCCTGACTTTC. This sequence encodes CSVQGGPGANVLTF.

This clone was counted only a few times. The V gene is TRBV24-1, the J gene TRBJ1-1; D gene uncertain. CDR1 and CDR2 from the germline V gene are KGHDR and SFDVKD. The CDR3 loop spans 14 amino acids. Trimming took off 1 base at V and 5 bases at J, with 10 bases between the two ends. CDR3 amino acids: CATSDFRGATEAFF. The CDR3 nucleotides are TGTGCCACCAGTGATTTCCGGGGAGCGACTGAAGCTTTCTTT.

This clone appeared a few times. The chain couples TRBV24-1 to TRBJ2-3, with a tentative D call TRBD2 (6 bases). The germline V gene has CDR1 KGHDR and CDR2 SFDVKD. V lost 1 base, J lost 0 bases, and 10 bases lay in between. CDR3 length equals 16 residues. The CDR3 spells CATSDFAGTSTDTQYF. In DNA form, the CDR3 reads TGTGCCACCAGTGATTTCGCCGGGACTAGCACAGATACGCAGTATTTT.

The rearrangement uses TRBV29-1 and TRBJ2-2, with 13 bases lining up with TRBD2. CDR1 is SQVTM, CDR2 ANQGSEA, per germline. With V trimmed by 3 bases and J by 5 bases, 6 bases remained unmatched. This CDR3 spans 16 amino acids. Here the CDR3 reads CSVDGLAGAKTGELFF. CDR3 sequence (DNA): TGCAGCGTTGATGGACTAGCGGGGGCCAAAACCGGGGAGCTGTTTTTT.

J is TRBJ2-7 and V is TRBV7-2; the D gene is possibly TRBD2 (5 bases). The germline gives CDR1 SGHTA, CDR2 FQGNSA. With 3 bases removed from V and 3 bases from J, the gap between germline ends came to 9 bases. The CDR3 covers 13 residues. CDR3 DNA sequence: TGTGCCAGCAGCTTTCCCCGGGACTACGAGCAGTACTTC. Protein: CASSFPRDYEQYF.

V is TRBV5-1 and J is TRBJ1-2, with D tentatively TRBD1 (6 bases). Germline CDR1 and CDR2: SGHRS and YFSETQ. The ends were cut back, 0 bases at V and 2 bases at J, with 20 bases in the middle. The CDR3 runs 18 residues. The CDR3 protein is CASSLAGGGTTFNYGYTF. CDR3 in DNA: TGCGCCAGCAGCTTGGCCGGGGGGGGGACAACCTTCAACTATGGCTACACCTTC.

As to this clone: Because the CDR3's place on the DNA is in doubt, the DNA is left out and the CDR3 is given as listed by TCRdb. The chain couples TRBV28 to TRBJ2-7. The germline CDR1 and CDR2 sequences are MDHEN and SYDVKM. The CDR3 length equals 14 residues, ends included. The CDR3 sequence is CASSSSGRPYEQYF.

The chain combines TRBV19 with TRBJ1-2; 9 positions agree with TRBD1. The CDR3 is 14 amino acids. The J segment lost 6 bases and the V segment lost 3 bases, leaving 5 bases of the junction unmatched. Germline V gives CDR1 LNHDA, CDR2 SQIVND (reference sequence). This CDR3 is CASSIPGQGHGYTF. The CDR3 DNA reads TGTGCCAGTAGTATCCCGGGACAGGGCCATGGCTACACCTTC.

This clone was counted between two and nine times. The chain links TRBV18 to TRBJ2-7, with 13 bases lining up with TRBD2. The germline gives CDR1 KGHSH, CDR2 LQKENI. The ends lost 4 bases at V and 12 bases at J; junction bases unmatched: 12. The CDR3 is 15 amino acids. In DNA form, the CDR3 reads TGTGCCAGCTCACAAGGACTAGCGGGAGTGGAGGGAAGGTACTTC. Translated: CASSQGLAGVEGRYF.

The J gene is TRBJ1-5, the V gene TRBV6-6, with a weak D call TRBD1 (5 bases). The CDR3 runs 15 residues. CDR1 and CDR2 from the germline V gene are MNHNY and SVGAGI (reference sequence). The V end was cut by 7 bases, the J end by 5 bases, with 18 bases between. The CDR3: CASKNGGTRDQPQHF. In DNA, the CDR3 is TGTGCCAGCAAAAACGGGGGGACGAGGGATCAGCCCCAGCATTTT.

Here the CDR3 DNA reads TGTGCCAGCAGCCCTGGACAGCAAATTTATCAGCCCCAGCATTTT. As protein: CASSPGQQIYQPQHF. This rearrangement joins TRBV3-1 (or the pseudogene TRBV3-2) to TRBJ1-5, with TRBD1 as a possible D gene (6 bases). The CDR3 extends over 15 amino acids. V was trimmed by 4 bases and J by 5 bases, leaving 15 bases between them. CDR1 LGHDT and CDR2 YNNKEL come from the germline V gene (reference sequence).

The gene calls are TRBV6-5 and TRBJ2-4; a weak D match, TRBD1 (5 bases). Trimming cost V 0 bases and J 6 bases, with 12 bases left between them. Germline CDR1 MNHEY, CDR2 SVGAGI. The CDR3 covers 15 residues. In nucleotides, the CDR3 is TGTGCCAGCAGTTACTCACACGGCCAGGGAAACATTCAGTACTTC. Its translation: CASSYSHGQGNIQYF.

This chain uses TRBV28 with TRBJ2-7; D is perhaps TRBD1 (6 bases). Per germline, CDR1 MDHEN and CDR2 SYDVKM. Trimming stripped 4 bases from V and 4 bases from J, with 17 bases between. CDR3 length: 15 amino acids. The CDR3 DNA reads TGTGCCAGCAGTTCCCCCGGGACATGGGGTTACGAGCAGTACTTC. The encoded protein is CASSSPGTWGYEQYF.

This clone came up once. This chain's CDR3 is CASSYTRQAQETQYF. Here the CDR3 DNA reads TGTGCCAGCAGTTATACAAGACAGGCACAAGAGACCCAGTACTTC. The chain recombines TRBV6-5 with TRBJ2-5, with D maybe TRBD1 (6 bases). This CDR3 has 15 amino acids. Trimming removed 3 bases at V and 2 bases at J, with 13 bases between. Germline-derived CDR1 and CDR2 are MNHEY and SVGAGI.

The chain combines TRBV2 with TRBJ2-5; TRBD2 aligns across 7 bases. The ends lost 2 bases at V and 5 bases at J; junction bases unmatched: 8. The CDR3 extends over 15 amino acids. CDR1 is SNHLY and CDR2 is FYNNEI in the germline V gene. The CDR3 region is CASSERGRGSETQYF. The CDR3 DNA reads as TGTGCCAGCAGTGAACGAGGGAGGGGAAGCGAGACCCAGTACTTC.

The count of this clone is one. At one end, the junction sequence differs from germline, possibly due to a read error. This chain joins TRBV7-7 and TRBJ1-3, with 8 bases that match TRBD1. Germline V gene data show CDR1 as SSHAT and CDR2 as FNYEAQ (reference sequence). CDR3 length: 13 residues. CDR3 DNA: TGTGCTAGCAGCTTGGACAGGGAGGACACCATATATTTT. Protein product: CASSLDREDTIYF.

V is TRBV6-6 and J is TRBJ2-3, with 7 bases matching TRBD2. Germline V gene sequence: CDR1 MNHNY, CDR2 SVGAGI (reference sequence). The CDR3 spans 16 residues. The J segment lost 0 bases and the V segment lost 4 bases, leaving 7 bases of the junction unmatched. The CDR3 protein is CASSSGLYSSTDTQYF. The CDR3, as DNA: TGTGCCAGCAGTTCGGGACTATACTCTAGCACAGATACGCAGTATTTT.